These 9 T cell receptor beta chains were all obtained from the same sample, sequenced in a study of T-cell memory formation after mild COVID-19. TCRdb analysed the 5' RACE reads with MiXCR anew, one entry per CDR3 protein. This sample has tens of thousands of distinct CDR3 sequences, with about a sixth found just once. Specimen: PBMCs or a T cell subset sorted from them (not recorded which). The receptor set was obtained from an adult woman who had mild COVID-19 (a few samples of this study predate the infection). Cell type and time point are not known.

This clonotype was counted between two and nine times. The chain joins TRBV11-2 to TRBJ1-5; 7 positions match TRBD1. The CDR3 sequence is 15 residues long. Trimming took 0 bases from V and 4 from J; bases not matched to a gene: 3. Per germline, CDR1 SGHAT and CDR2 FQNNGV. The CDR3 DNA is TGTGCCAGCAGCTTAGAGGGACAGCTTAATCAGCCCCAGCATTTT. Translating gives CASSLEGQLNQPQHF.

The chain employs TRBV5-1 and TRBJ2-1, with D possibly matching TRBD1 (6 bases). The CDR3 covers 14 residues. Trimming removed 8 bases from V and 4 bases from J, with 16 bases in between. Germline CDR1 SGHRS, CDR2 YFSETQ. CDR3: CASLPGESYNEQFF. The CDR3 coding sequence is TGCGCCAGTCTACCAGGGGAATCTTACAATGAGCAGTTCTTC.

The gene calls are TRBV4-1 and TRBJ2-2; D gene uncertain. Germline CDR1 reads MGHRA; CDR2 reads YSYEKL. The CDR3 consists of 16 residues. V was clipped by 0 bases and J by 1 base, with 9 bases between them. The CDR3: CASSQDPDLNTGELFF. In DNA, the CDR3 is TGCGCCAGCAGCCAAGATCCGGACCTGAACACCGGGGAGCTGTTTTTT.

The CDR3 region has the DNA TGTGCCAGCAGCTTGTCTAGCGGGGGGCCGATTTACTACGAGCAGTACTTC. It specifies CASSLSSGGPIYYEQYF. The V and J genes are TRBV5-6 and TRBJ2-7, with 11 bases identical to TRBD2. CDR3 size: 17 residues. Trimming at V came to 1 base and at J to 3 bases, leaving 9 bases not matched to a gene. Germline V gives CDR1 SGHDT, CDR2 YYEEEE.

The CDR3 spells CASSWPGYEQYF. Written as DNA, the CDR3 is TGCGCCAGCAGCTGGCCCGGGTACGAGCAGTACTTC. The chain is built from TRBV5-1 and TRBJ2-7; D gene uncertain. Trimming left V 3 bases short and J 4 bases short, with 8 bases between. The germline V gene has CDR1 SGHRS and CDR2 YFSETQ. CDR3 length equals 12 residues.

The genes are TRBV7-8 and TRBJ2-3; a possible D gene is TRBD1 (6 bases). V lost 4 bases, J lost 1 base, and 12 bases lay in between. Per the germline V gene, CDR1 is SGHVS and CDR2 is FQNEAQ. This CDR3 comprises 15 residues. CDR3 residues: CASSSTGAGTDTQYF. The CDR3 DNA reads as TGTGCCAGCAGCTCGACAGGAGCGGGCACAGATACGCAGTATTTT. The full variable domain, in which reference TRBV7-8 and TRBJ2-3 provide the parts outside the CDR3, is GAGVSQSPRYKVAKRGQDVALRCDPISGHVSLFWYQQALGQGPEFLTYFQNEAQLDKSGLPSDRFFAERPEGSVSTLKIQRTQQEDSAVYLCASSSTGAGTDTQYFGPGTRLTVL.

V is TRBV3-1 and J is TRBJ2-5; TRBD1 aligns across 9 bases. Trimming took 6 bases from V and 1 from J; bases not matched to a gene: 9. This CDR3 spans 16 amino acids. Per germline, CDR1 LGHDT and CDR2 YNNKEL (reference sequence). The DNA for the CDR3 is TGTGCCAGCAGTCCGGGACAGGGCAGTTTCCAAGAGACCCAGTACTTC. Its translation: CASSPGQGSFQETQYF.

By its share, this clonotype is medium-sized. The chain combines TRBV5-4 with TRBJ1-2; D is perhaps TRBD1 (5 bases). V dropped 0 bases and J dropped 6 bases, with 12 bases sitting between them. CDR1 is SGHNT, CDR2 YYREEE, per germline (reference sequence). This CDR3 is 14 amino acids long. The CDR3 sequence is CASSLGQGGNGYTF. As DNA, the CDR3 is TGTGCCAGCAGCTTGGGCCAGGGAGGGAATGGCTACACCTTC.

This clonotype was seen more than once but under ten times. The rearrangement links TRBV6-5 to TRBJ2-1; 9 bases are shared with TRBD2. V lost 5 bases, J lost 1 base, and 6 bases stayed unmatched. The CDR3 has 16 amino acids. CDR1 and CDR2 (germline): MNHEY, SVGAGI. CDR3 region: CASSPSGADSYNEQFF. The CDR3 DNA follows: TGTGCCAGCAGTCCTAGCGGGGCCGATTCCTACAATGAGCAGTTCTTC.